This T cell receptor beta chain was captured in a study of blood T cell repertoires in COVID-19 (TCRdb year 2020). Turning to the overall study: The collaborator samples originated in the United States, Italy and Spain and spanned the acute and convalescent phases of COVID-19. The repertoires were released in a freely available public database meant as a resource for research on the immune response to SARS-CoV-2. Subjects who had been exposed to COVID-19, were actively infected with it, or had recovered from it provided the deeply sampled blood TCRbeta repertoires that made up the dataset. The samples were drawn from the first 160 participants of the ongoing ImmuneRACE study and from roughly 1,300 subjects provided by 6 global collaborators. Where available, HLA class I and class II types were taken from metadata supplied by the sample provider and were not determined by assay-based typing. The material from the prospective study consisted of cDNA or gDNA derived from T cells, B-cell-depleted T cells, or PBMCs. Nearly every sample came with metadata listing a de-identified subject ID, COVID-19 status, age in years and sex. General study outcomes and caveats: The quantity of clinical and demographic metadata differed by source and by participant and was supplied without curation.

Turning to this clone: No cognate antigen has been identified for it. No base qualities exist here, and no much larger clone lies one base off it.

At one collaborating source in Seattle, patients were enrolled during active infection and were followed longitudinally through the course of disease. Whole blood was collected in K2EDTA tubes by collaborating institutions according to the institutions' own protocols. Collaborator samples were shipped for TCRbeta analysis as frozen whole blood, isolated PBMCs, or DNA extracted from either sample type. CDR1 is given as SGDLS and CDR2 as YYNGEE, both from the germline V gene. Taken from cysteine to phenylalanine, the CDR3 has 17 residues. Here the CDR3 DNA is all that survives: 51 bases in frame from base 1. Trimming costs V 0 bases and J 7 bases, and their ends lie 21 bases apart. The immunoSEQ Assay, a bias-controlled multiplex PCR, was used to amplify TCRbeta CDR3 regions from genomic DNA. On the study's bioinformatics: The number of nucleated cells in each sample was estimated from the amplification of reference gene primers within the assay. Sequence reads were collapsed and filtered to measure the absolute abundance of every unique TCRbeta CDR3 rearrangement. For each sample, productive Simpson clonality was calculated as the square root of Simpson's diversity index across productive rearrangements. TCRdb's version of the immuneACCESS table is confined to in-frame rearrangements and falls short of the full clone set. An unresolved V gene accounts for under half of the shortfall where checked; the remainder is of unknown origin. D and trimming were read from the DNA, whereas the V and J calls and clone size are those reported in that table. For this sample there are approximately 400,000 clones; about 91% appear just once. The top ten clones comprise roughly an eighth of the sample.

The sequenced sample consisted of peripheral blood. The TCR was taken from a woman aged 50 to 60 with COVID-19, enrolled during active disease. The chain joins TRBV9 to TRBJ2-3, with TRBD2 perhaps the D gene, on 6 matching bases. The CDR3 protein: CASSVVGTAGGGNTQYF. The sequenced DNA is TGTGCCAGCAGCGTAGTGGGGACGGCCGGGGGAGGCAATACGCAGTATTTT.